The following is a T cell receptor (beta chain) sequence with its context. Its antigen is unknown. The record originates from a study of T cells in Graves' hyperthyroidism and ophthalmopathy. Study findings and constraints: Expanded thyroid clonotypes (above 0.001) were mostly also found in blood.

The TCR beta CDR3 regions underwent amplification using RNA transcripts as the source. The HTBI primer set served for first-round RT-PCR of the TCR CDR3. TCRdb used MiXCR to reprocess the multiplex PCR reads, holding one entry per CDR3 protein. Here the sample spans more than 650,000 distinct CDR3 sequences, less than 15% being singletons. There are 12 residues in the CDR3. Trimming pared 1 base from V and 7 bases from J, leaving 7 bases between. Germline CDR1 and CDR2: SEHNR and FQNEAQ (reference sequence). Sequences were obtained from blood. This receptor was obtained from a woman between 18 and 29 years old with Graves' hyperthyroidism. The chain couples TRBV7-9 to TRBJ1-2; D not certain. The CDR3 nucleotides read TGTGCCAGCAGCTTAGACATGAGTGGCTACACCTTC. Its translation: CASSLDMSGYTF. Filled out from reference TRBV7-9 and TRBJ1-2, the complete variable domain reads DTGVSQNPRHKITKRGQNVTFRCDPISEHNRLYWYRQTLGQGPEFLTYFQNEAQLEKSRLLSDRFSAERPKGSFSTLEIQRTEQGDSAMYLCASSLDMSGYTFGSGTRLTVV.